These 18 T cell receptor beta chains came from one sample sequenced in a study of CD8 T cells in ankylosing spondylitis. TCRdb reprocessed the 5' RACE reads with MiXCR, giving one entry per CDR3 protein. Found here are more than 110,000 distinct CDR3 sequences, roughly 8% of them singletons; the top ten hold approximately 7%. The sequenced sample was synovial fluid, either unsorted or a sorted T cell fraction (not recorded which). All receptors derive from a male donor with ankylosing spondylitis.

This clonotype has ten or more counts. The rearrangement links TRBV20-1 to TRBJ2-7, with a possible D match to TRBD2 (5 bases). Trimming took 5 bases from V and 3 from J, leaving 17 bases between them. Germline assignment: CDR1 DFQATT and CDR2 SNEGSKA (reference sequence). This CDR3 is built from 14 residues. The CDR3 is CSAPSFIANYEQYF. In nucleotides, the CDR3 is TGCAGTGCTCCCTCGTTTATAGCGAACTACGAGCAGTACTTC.

J is TRBJ2-3 and V is TRBV6-5; the D is unclear. The CDR3 consists of 15 residues. With 6 bases removed from V and 0 bases from J, the gap between germline ends came to 13 bases. Germline V lookup: CDR1 MNHEY, CDR2 SVGAGI. CDR3: CASRLQPTSTDTQYF. The CDR3 nucleotides are TGTGCCAGCAGATTACAGCCTACTAGCACAGATACGCAGTATTTT.

This clonotype was seen a handful of times. This sequence joins TRBV7-9 and TRBJ2-3; the D call may be TRBD1 or TRBD2 (6 bases each). The CDR3 loop spans 14 amino acids. Germline loops: CDR1 SEHNR, CDR2 FQNEAQ (reference sequence). Trimming cost V 11 bases and J 4 bases, with 19 bases left between them. DNA for the CDR3: TGTGCCTCCGAGCCGGGGGCGATATCAGATACGCAGTATTTT. Its protein product is CASEPGAISDTQYF.

This clonotype was detected only a few times. V and J are TRBV20-1 and TRBJ1-2; D is possibly TRBD1 (6 bases). The germline V gene encodes CDR1 DFQATT and CDR2 SNEGSKA (reference sequence). V was shortened by 1 base and J by 7 bases, with 19 bases between the two germline ends. The length of the CDR3 is 15 residues. CDR3 sequence (DNA): TGCAGTGCTAGAGCATTATATGGGGGGCACGGTGGCTACACCTTC. Residues: CSARALYGGHGGYTF.

This clonotype was seen many times. The chain is built from TRBV12-3 or TRBV12-4 and TRBJ2-5; D gene ambiguous. Between the trimmed V and J ends, which lost 6 bases and 2 bases, there was a span of 4 bases. This CDR3 contains 11 residues. The DNA of the CDR3 is TGTGCCAGCAGCCGTCAAGAGACCCAGTACTTC. It codes for CASSRQETQYF.

There are a few counts of this clonotype. The V call is TRBV2, the J call TRBJ2-5; D gene ambiguous. The CDR3 is 11 amino acids. Germline CDR1 SNHLY, CDR2 FYNNEI. The V end was cut by 6 bases, the J end by 4 bases, with 6 bases between. Here the CDR3 reads CASRRSETQYF. The CDR3 nucleotides are TGTGCCAGCAGGCGGTCAGAGACCCAGTACTTC.

The chain couples TRBV20-1 to TRBJ1-1; tentatively, D is TRBD1 (5 bases). Trimming pared 7 bases from V and 1 base from J, leaving 10 bases between. Germline-derived CDR1 and CDR2 are DFQATT and SNEGSKA (reference sequence). The CDR3 sequence is 12 residues long. The DNA of the CDR3 is TGCAGTGTCCCCAGGGCGAACACTGAAGCTTTCTTT. This codes for CSVPRANTEAFF.

This clonotype was found a few times. J is TRBJ2-1 and V is TRBV6-5; 10 positions agree with TRBD2. Unmatched junction bases numbered 11, after V lost 0 bases and J lost 6 bases. Germline V lookup: CDR1 MNHEY, CDR2 SVGAGI. This CDR3 spans 18 amino acids. The CDR3 nucleotides are TGTGCCAGCAGTTACTCCTCCCCGCTAGCGGGAGAAGTCAATGAGCAGTTCTTC. It yields the protein CASSYSSPLAGEVNEQFF.

This clonotype was observed at least ten times. The chain recombines TRBV2 with TRBJ1-1, with D hard to call. Germline-derived CDR1 and CDR2 are SNHLY and FYNNEI. V lost 8 bases and J lost 1, with 8 bases in between. CDR3 size: 12 residues. The CDR3, as DNA: TGTGCCAGCGAGCTGGAGAACACTGAAGCTTTCTTT. As protein: CASELENTEAFF.

In this sample, this clonotype turned up many times. The chain employs TRBV27 and TRBJ2-3; D uncertain. This CDR3 comprises 15 residues. Germline V gives CDR1 MNHEY, CDR2 SMNVEV (reference sequence). With 3 bases removed from V and 1 base from J, the gap between germline ends came to 11 bases. CDR3 DNA: TGTGCCAGCAGTTTCGATATTGGGGGCACAGATACGCAGTATTTT. Its translation is CASSFDIGGTDTQYF.

This clonotype has only a few counts. This chain connects TRBV5-1 to TRBJ2-2; 10 nucleotides agree with TRBD1. The V segment lost 6 bases and the J segment 6 bases; nucleotides outside the gene matches: 5. The CDR3 totals 14 residues. Germline V CDR1 and CDR2: SGHRS, YFSETQ. The DNA of the CDR3 is TGCGCCAGCATACTCGGGACAGGGGCCGGGGAGCTGTTTTTT. As protein: CASILGTGAGELFF.

This clonotype turned up a few times. The chain combines TRBV18 with TRBJ1-2; D unclear. In germline, CDR1 is KGHSH, CDR2 LQKENI. CDR3 length: 15 amino acids. V lost 5 bases and J lost 0, with 13 bases in between. CDR3 loop: CASSASTIANYGYTF. In nucleotides, the CDR3 is TGTGCCAGCTCAGCATCGACTATCGCTAACTATGGCTACACCTTC.

In this sample, this clonotype turned up a few times. This rearrangement joins TRBV6-5 to TRBJ2-3; D assignment may be TRBD1 or TRBD2 (7 bases each). The CDR3 has 16 amino acids. V dropped 4 bases and J dropped 1 base, with 15 bases sitting between them. The germline V gene encodes CDR1 MNHEY and CDR2 SVGAGI. The CDR3 nucleotides are TGTGCCAGCAGTTGGGGGAGGGGGCCGGGCACAGATACGCAGTATTTT. It is translated as CASSWGRGPGTDTQYF.

The sample holds a few counts of this clonotype. V gene TRBV6-6 combines with J gene TRBJ1-2, with no clear D. This CDR3 has 12 amino acids. Germline CDR1 and CDR2: MNHNY and SVGAGI (reference sequence). V shed 6 bases and J shed 5 bases, with 10 bases lying between them. The CDR3 DNA sequence: TGTGCCAGCAGCCACGGACGGTATGGCTACACCTTC. Amino acids: CASSHGRYGYTF.

The gene calls are TRBV4-2 and TRBJ2-7; no definite D call. This CDR3 comprises 15 residues. The germline gives CDR1 LGHNA, CDR2 YNFKEQ. V was trimmed by 4 bases and J by 0 bases, leaving 13 bases between them. The chain's CDR3 is CASSPHGDRSYEQYF. For the CDR3, the DNA is TGTGCCAGCAGCCCACACGGCGACCGCTCCTACGAGCAGTACTTC.

This chain uses TRBV4-1 with TRBJ2-5; TRBD2 matches 9 bases. There are 16 residues in the CDR3. Germline CDR1 reads MGHRA; CDR2 reads YSYEKL. V gave up 4 bases and J gave up 5 bases; unmatched junction bases: 11. CDR3 residues: CASSPRGSGSGETQYF. The CDR3, as DNA: TGCGCCAGCAGCCCCCGGGGTAGCGGGAGCGGTGAGACCCAGTACTTC.

As DNA, the CDR3 is TGTGCCACCAGTGACCACGGGGCTAATGAAAAACTGTTTTTT. Translated: CATSDHGANEKLFF. V gene TRBV24-1 combines with J gene TRBJ1-4; D unresolved. The CDR3 consists of 14 residues. Trimming pared 4 bases from V and 3 bases from J, leaving 8 bases between. Germline CDR1 KGHDR, CDR2 SFDVKD.

The table lists this clonotype with many counts. J is TRBJ2-5 and V is TRBV29-1; D is undetermined. The CDR3 totals 11 residues. Trimming pared 6 bases from V and 5 bases from J, leaving 10 bases between. Germline-derived CDR1 and CDR2 are SQVTM and ANQGSEA. CDR3 DNA: TGCAGCGTGAGTCTAGGGGAGACCCAGTACTTC. It yields the protein CSVSLGETQYF.